This T cell receptor beta chain came from a study of T cells in Graves' hyperthyroidism and ophthalmopathy. Hyperthyroidism, newly diagnosed and lasting under 2 months, affected patients aged 18 to 65. Drawn at first hyperthyroidism diagnosis, the blood sample preceded any ophthalmopathy symptoms. The CDR3 is made up of 14 amino acids. Trimming pared 6 bases from V and 3 bases from J, leaving 13 bases between. Amplification of TCR beta CDR3 regions used RNA as the template. The HTBI primer set served for first-round RT-PCR of the TCR CDR3. A single record per CDR3 protein comes from TCRdb applying MiXCR to the multiplex PCR reads. In the table there are fewer than 650,000 distinct CDR3 sequences, approximately 13% of which are singletons. This clonotype was detected ten times or more.

This TCR was recovered from a woman between 25 and 40 years old with Graves' hyperthyroidism that later progressed to Graves' ophthalmopathy. The genes are TRBV12-3 or TRBV12-4 and TRBJ2-3; possibly TRBD2 for D (5 bases). Input material: blood. As DNA, the CDR3 is TGTGCCAGCAGCTCCGGAAGGGAGACAGATACGCAGTATTTT. Its translation is CASSSGRETDTQYF.